This TCR beta chain appears in the sequencing data of a study of T cells in Graves' hyperthyroidism and ophthalmopathy (dated by TCRdb to between 2017 and 2020). Regarding the research as a whole: Peripheral blood samples were taken at initial diagnosis, before any treatment was given. The study also compared thyroid tissue and blood T-cell repertoires from 6 or 7 Graves' hyperthyroidism patients. After sampling, hyperthyroidism patients received methimazole starting at 30 mg daily, and ophthalmopathy patients received high-dose intravenous methylprednisolone. Whether ophthalmopathy could be predicted prospectively was tested in an independent validation cohort made up of roughly 19 hyperthyroidism patients plus 17 patients who later progressed to ophthalmopathy. To identify distinguishing TCR V-J signatures, a discovery cohort of 90 to 100 patients was used, comprising 40 to 45 with Graves' ophthalmopathy and around 60 with stable Graves' hyperthyroidism. The paper describes TCR Vbeta CDR3 sequencing of roughly 130 peripheral blood samples, made up of fewer than 50 ophthalmopathy patients, some 76 hyperthyroidism patients and some 17 progressor patients. The 75 to 100 discovery patients were randomly divided into training and test sets at a 7:3 ratio.

The study at large found these results: A model built on a 13 V-J signature distinguished ophthalmopathy from stable hyperthyroidism, reaching roughly 88% sensitivity and 81.08% specificity in cross-validation and 80%/75% in testing. In validation, the model predicted progression to ophthalmopathy a median of approximately 6.6 months before onset, with roughly 68% sensitivity and just under 75% specificity. Sample size was not statistically predetermined, and investigators were not blinded to group allocation. Most expanded thyroid clonotypes (frequency above 0.001) were also found in blood, which suggests that blood repertoires may mirror thyroid immune responses.

The TCR beta CDR3 regions were amplified from the RNA transcripts. The first round of RT-PCR for the TCR CDR3 was performed with the HTBI primer set and the Qiagen OneStep RT-PCR kit. The libraries were constructed in a second round of multiplex PCR and then size-selected and purified. Sequencing of the libraries was done on an Illumina HiSeq2000 using paired-end 100 bp reads. The study's own analysis went as follows. Raw data were processed with SOAPnuke, discarding reads with adapters, uncalled bases, mean Phred below 15, or no exact constant-primer or identifier match. COPE v1.2.5 was used to merge the high-quality paired reads, and each unique nucleotide sequence was defined as a clonotype. MiTCR v1.1 was used to align clonotypes to the IMGT TRBV, TRBD and TRBJ reference segments. The analysis included only V-J combinations with a frequency above 0.0001, which together covered around 99% of the repertoires. The TCS score was defined as the ratio of F50 (clonal expansion) to E x V (chaos), calculated using BLOSUM62-based TCRdist between CDR3 peptides within each V-J. Welch's t-statistics and random forest reduced 500 to 650 V-J features to about 13, which were used in a naive Bayes classifier (R e1071). The raw public data were reprocessed by TCRdb itself: fastp quality trimming at Q25, MiXCR clonotype calling, in-frame beta chains only. Every entry covers one CDR3 protein and lists the most common genes and DNA from its rows. The V and J calls here are based on TCRdb, not the publication. The sample data list under 800,000 distinct CDR3 sequences, and 11% to 15% of these were observed just once. About 9.4% of the sample goes to the ten largest clones.

This clonotype appeared many times. Its recognized antigen is unknown. No much larger clonotype is one base removed from it; base qualities were not supplied. Graves' hyperthyroidism was defined as stable when no progression to ophthalmopathy occurred over 18 months of follow-up. Hyperthyroidism patients were newly diagnosed, with disease duration under 2 months, and aged 18 to 65 years. Exclusion was applied to patients with uncontrolled infections, other autoimmune diseases, pregnancy or lactation. Diagnoses were established on the basis of clinical symptoms, serum thyroxine and TRAb, thyroid ultrasound, and orbital computed tomography. Ficoll-Paque density gradient centrifugation was used to isolate PBMCs from about 9.4 ml of fresh peripheral blood. Total RNA was extracted using Trizol reagent, and RNA quality was assessed on an Agilent 2100 Bioanalyzer. From the cysteine through the phenylalanine, the CDR3 covers 14 amino acids. The entry retains the CDR3 DNA only, 42 bases that are in frame from base 1. CDR1 and CDR2, looked up from the germline V gene, are MNHNS and SASEGT. The junction shows trimming of 7 bases on V and 5 bases on J, and the gene matches do not reach 7 bases of it.

Specimen: blood. This chain joins TRBV6-1 to TRBJ1-4; 7 central nucleotides agree with TRBD1. This clonotype was obtained from a woman in her late teens or twenties with Graves' hyperthyroidism. The CDR3 reads as follows: CASTEGAGNEKLFF. In nucleotide form, the sequence is TGTGCCAGCACCGAGGGGGCCGGGAATGAAAAACTGTTTTTT.